The clone carrying this T cell receptor beta chain was observed a single time. The sample comes from a study of blood T cell repertoires in COVID-19. For the study at large: Specimens from acute and convalescent COVID-19 originated in the United States, Italy and Spain. Sources were T cells, B-cell-depleted T cells, or PBMCs; the material itself was cDNA or gDNA.

Seattle's cohort entered during active infection and was followed longitudinally. As originally analysed: For nucleated cells, counts were estimated from reference gene primer amplification. The assay was immunoSEQ multiplex PCR, and TCRdb's table has in-frame clones only and misses some. V, J and clone size were drawn from that table, and D and trimming were deduced from the DNA. The sample gives 100,000 to 150,000 clones, roughly 90% of which show up once; around 4.6% is in the top ten. This CDR3 region has 14 residues. Germline V CDR1 and CDR2: SGHTA, FQGNSA. Deletions cut 5 bases from V and 9 bases from J, with 20 bases between.

J is TRBJ2-7 and V is TRBV7-2; a possible D gene is TRBD1 (9 bases). This clonotype originated in a man in his 60s with COVID-19, enrolled during active disease. Sequenced material: peripheral blood. The CDR3, as DNA: TGTGCCAGCAGCCCGGGAGGGGACAGGGCTTGGCAGTACTTC. It specifies CASSPGGDRAWQYF.